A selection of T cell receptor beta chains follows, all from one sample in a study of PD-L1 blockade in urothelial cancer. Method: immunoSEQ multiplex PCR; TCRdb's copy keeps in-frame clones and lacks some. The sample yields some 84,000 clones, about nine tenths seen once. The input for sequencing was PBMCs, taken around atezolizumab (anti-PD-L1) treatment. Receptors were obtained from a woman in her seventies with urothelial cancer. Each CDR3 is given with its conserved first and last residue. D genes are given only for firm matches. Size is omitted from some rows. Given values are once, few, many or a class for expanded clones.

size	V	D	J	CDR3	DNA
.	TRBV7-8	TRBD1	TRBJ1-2	CASSLRDRGDGYTF	TGTGCCAGCAGCTTGCGAGACAGGGGCGATGGCTACACCTTC
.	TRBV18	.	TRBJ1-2	CASSPRGGDGYTF	TGTGCCAGCTCTCCACGAGGAGGTGATGGCTACACCTTC
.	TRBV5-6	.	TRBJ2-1	CASSYAGDTSYNEQFF	TGTGCCAGCAGCTATGCTGGGGACACCTCCTACAATGAGCAGTTCTTC
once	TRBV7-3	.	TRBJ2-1	CASSLGDSGDYNEQFF	TGTGCCAGCAGCTTAGGAGATAGCGGAGATTACAATGAGCAGTTCTTC
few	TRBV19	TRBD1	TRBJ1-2	CASRGTGNYGYTF	TGTGCCAGTAGGGGGACAGGGAACTATGGCTACACCTTC
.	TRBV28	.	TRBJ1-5	CASTSQGQPQHF	TGTGCCAGCACCTCGCAGGGTCAGCCCCAGCATTTT
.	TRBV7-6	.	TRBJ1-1	CASSLGGELNTEAFF	TGTGCCAGCAGCTTAGGGGGAGAACTGAACACTGAAGCTTTCTTT
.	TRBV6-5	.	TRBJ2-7	CASSYRAGGSYEQYF	TGTGCCAGCAGTTACAGGGCAGGGGGGTCCTACGAGCAGTACTTC
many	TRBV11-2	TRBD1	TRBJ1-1	CASSLGGTGATNAEAFF	TGTGCCAGCAGCTTAGGTGGGACAGGGGCTACGAACGCTGAAGCTTTCTTT
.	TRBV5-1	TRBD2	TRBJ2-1	CASSWTSGLQFF	TGCGCCAGCAGCTGGACTAGCGGTCTGCAGTTCTTC
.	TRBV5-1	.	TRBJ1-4	CASSLEGEGEKLFF	TGCGCCAGCAGCTTGGAAGGGGAGGGGGAAAAACTGTTTTTT
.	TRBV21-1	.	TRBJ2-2	CASTGGWGTGELFF	TGTGCCAGCACAGGGGGTTGGGGCACCGGGGAGCTGTTTTTT
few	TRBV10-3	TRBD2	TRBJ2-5	CATRLAGGEETQYF	TGTGCCACAAGACTAGCGGGAGGGGAAGAGACCCAGTACTTC
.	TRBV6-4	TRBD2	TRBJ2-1	CASSDDKTSEDNEQFF	TGTGCCAGCAGTGACGACAAGACTAGCGAGGACAATGAGCAGTTCTTC
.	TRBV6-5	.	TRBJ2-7	CASSYSFVTPHEQYF	TGTGCCAGCAGTTACTCGTTCGTAACACCACACGAGCAGTACTTC
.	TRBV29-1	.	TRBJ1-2	CSVGYGGNYGYTF	TGCAGCGTTGGATACGGGGGGAACTATGGCTACACCTTC
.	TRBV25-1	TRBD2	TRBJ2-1	CASGASPLAGGNNEQFF	TGTGCCAGCGGCGCCTCTCCTCTAGCGGGAGGCAACAATGAGCAGTTCTTC
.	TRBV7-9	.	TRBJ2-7	CASSQGRTALSYEQYF	TGTGCCAGCAGTCAGGGCCGGACGGCCCTCTCCTACGAGCAGTACTTC
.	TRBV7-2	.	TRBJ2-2	CASSLWDSNTGELFF	TGTGCCAGCAGCTTATGGGACTCGAACACCGGGGAGCTGTTTTTT
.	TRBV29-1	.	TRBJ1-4	CSVEGAGEKLFF	TGCAGCGTTGAGGGGGCCGGGGAAAAACTGTTTTTT
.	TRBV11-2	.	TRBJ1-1	CASSLTTGILNTEAFF	TGTGCCAGCAGCTTAACGACAGGCATCCTGAACACTGAAGCTTTCTTT
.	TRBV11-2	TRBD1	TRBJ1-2	CASSPGTGLNYGYTF	TGTGCCAGCAGCCCCGGGACAGGGCTTAACTATGGCTACACCTTC
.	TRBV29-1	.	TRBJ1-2	CSVGQNYGYTF	TGCAGCGTTGGACAGAACTATGGCTACACCTTC
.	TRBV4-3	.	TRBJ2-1	CASSQDRNRENEQFF	TGCGCCAGCAGCCAAGATCGGAACAGGGAGAATGAGCAGTTCTTC
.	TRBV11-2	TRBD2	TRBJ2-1	CASSSETSGGDNEQFF	TGTGCCAGCAGCTCGGAGACTAGCGGGGGCGACAATGAGCAGTTCTTC
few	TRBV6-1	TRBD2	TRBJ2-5	CASSDPTSGIPRETQYF	TGTGCCAGCAGTGACCCGACTAGCGGGATCCCTCGGGAGACCCAGTACTTC
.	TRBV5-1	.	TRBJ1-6	CASSLARGENSPLHF	TGCGCCAGCAGCTTGGCCCGCGGGGAAAATTCACCCCTCCACTTT
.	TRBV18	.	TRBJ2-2	CASSAIQGNTGELFF	TGTGCCAGCTCAGCCATACAGGGAAACACCGGGGAGCTGTTTTTT
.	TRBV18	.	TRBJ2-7	CASSPRNRDHYEQYF	TGTGCCAGCTCACCACGGAACAGGGACCACTACGAGCAGTACTTC
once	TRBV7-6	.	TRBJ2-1	CASSLARVHNEQFF	TGTGCCAGCAGTCTGGCTAGAGTACACAATGAGCAGTTCTTC
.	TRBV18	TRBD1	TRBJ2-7	CASSPQSIGSGTGGSYEQYF	TGTGCCAGCTCACCACAATCAATCGGTTCGGGGACAGGGGGATCCTACGAGCAGTACTTC
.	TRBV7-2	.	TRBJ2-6	CASSLASQGAGANVLTF	TGTGCCAGCAGCTTAGCGTCACAGGGTGCTGGGGCCAACGTCCTGACTTTC
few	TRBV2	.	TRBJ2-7	CASTGFEQYF	TGTGCCAGCACAGGTTTCGAGCAGTACTTC
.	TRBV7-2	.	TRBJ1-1	CASSLAMGGNTEAFF	TGTGCCAGCAGCTTAGCGATGGGGGGGAACACTGAAGCTTTCTTT
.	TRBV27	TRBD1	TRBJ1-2	CASSFGTDYGYTF	TGTGCCAGCAGTTTCGGGACAGACTATGGCTACACCTTC
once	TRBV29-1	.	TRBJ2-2	CSVKTQGDTGELFF	TGCAGCGTGAAAACACAGGGTGACACCGGGGAGCTGTTTTTT
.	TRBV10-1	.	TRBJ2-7	CASSNQGYEQYF	TGCGCCAGCAGTAATCAGGGCTACGAGCAGTACTTC